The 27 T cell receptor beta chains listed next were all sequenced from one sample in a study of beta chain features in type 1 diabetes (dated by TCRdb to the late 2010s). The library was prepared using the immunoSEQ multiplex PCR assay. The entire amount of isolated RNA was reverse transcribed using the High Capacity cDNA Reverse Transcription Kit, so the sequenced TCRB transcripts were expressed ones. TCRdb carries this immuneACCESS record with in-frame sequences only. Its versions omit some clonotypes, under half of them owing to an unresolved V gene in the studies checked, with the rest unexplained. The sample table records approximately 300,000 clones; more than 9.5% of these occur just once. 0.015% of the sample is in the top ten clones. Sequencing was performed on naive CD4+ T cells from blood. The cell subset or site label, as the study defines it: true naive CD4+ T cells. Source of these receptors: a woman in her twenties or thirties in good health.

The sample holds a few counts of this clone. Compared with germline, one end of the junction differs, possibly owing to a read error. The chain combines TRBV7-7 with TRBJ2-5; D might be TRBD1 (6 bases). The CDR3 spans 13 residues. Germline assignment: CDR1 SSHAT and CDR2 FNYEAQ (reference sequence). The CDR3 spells CASSFGQQETQYF. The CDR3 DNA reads TGTGCTAGCAGCTTCGGACAGCAAGAGACCCAGTACTTC. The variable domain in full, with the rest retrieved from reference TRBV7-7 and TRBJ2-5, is GAGVSQSPRYKVTKRGQDVTLRCDPISSHATLYWYQQALGQGPEFLTYFNYEAQPDKSGLPSDRFSAERPEGSISTLTIQRTEQRDSAMYRCASSFGQQETQYFGPGTRLLVL.

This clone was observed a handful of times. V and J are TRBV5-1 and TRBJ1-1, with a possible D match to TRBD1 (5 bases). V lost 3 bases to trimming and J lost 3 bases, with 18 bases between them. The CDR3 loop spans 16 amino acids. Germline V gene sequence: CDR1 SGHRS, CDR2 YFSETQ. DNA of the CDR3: TGCGCCAGCAGCTCGGCGATCAGGGCCGGAGACACTGAAGCTTTCTTT. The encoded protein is CASSSAIRAGDTEAFF.

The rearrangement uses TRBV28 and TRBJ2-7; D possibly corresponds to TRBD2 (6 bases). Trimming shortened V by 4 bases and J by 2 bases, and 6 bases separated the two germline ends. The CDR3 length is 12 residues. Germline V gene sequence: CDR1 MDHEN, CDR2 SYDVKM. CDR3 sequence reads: CASSSSAYEQYF. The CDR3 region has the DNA TGTGCCAGCAGTTCTAGCGCCTACGAGCAGTACTTC. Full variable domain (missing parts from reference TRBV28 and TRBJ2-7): DVKVTQSSRYLVKRTGEKVFLECVQDMDHENMFWYRQDPGLGLRLIYFSYDVKMKEKGDIPEGYSVSREKKERFSLILESASTNQTSMYLCASSSSAYEQYFGPGTRLTVT.

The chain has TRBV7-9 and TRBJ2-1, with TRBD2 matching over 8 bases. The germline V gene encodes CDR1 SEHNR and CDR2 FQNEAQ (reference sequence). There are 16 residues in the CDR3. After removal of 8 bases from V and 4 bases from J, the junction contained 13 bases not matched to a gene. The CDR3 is CASLGPGQREYNEQFF. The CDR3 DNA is TGTGCCAGCCTTGGTCCCGGCCAGCGGGAGTACAATGAGCAGTTCTTC.

CDR3 DNA sequence: TGCGCCAGCAGCCAAGAGCGGGGGCGCATTGAAAACATTCAGTACTTC. Translated: CASSQERGRIENIQYF. The V call is TRBV4-3, the J call TRBJ2-4, with a weak D call TRBD2 (7 bases). The germline V gene encodes CDR1 LGHNA and CDR2 YSLEER. This CDR3 comprises 16 residues. The V end was cut by 0 bases, the J end by 5 bases, with 14 bases between.

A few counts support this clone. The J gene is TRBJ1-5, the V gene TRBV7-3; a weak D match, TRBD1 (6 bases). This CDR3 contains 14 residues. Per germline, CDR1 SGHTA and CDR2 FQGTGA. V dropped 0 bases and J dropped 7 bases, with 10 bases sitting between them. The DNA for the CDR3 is TGTGCCAGCAGCTTAACAGGGGGAAACCAGCCCCAGCATTTT. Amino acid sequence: CASSLTGGNQPQHF.

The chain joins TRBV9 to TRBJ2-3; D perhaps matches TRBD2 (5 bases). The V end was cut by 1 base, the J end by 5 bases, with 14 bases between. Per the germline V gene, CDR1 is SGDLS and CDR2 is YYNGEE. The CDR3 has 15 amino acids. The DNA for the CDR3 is TGTGCCAGCAGCGTAACCGCAGGACTCGAAGATACGCAGTATTTT. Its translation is CASSVTAGLEDTQYF.

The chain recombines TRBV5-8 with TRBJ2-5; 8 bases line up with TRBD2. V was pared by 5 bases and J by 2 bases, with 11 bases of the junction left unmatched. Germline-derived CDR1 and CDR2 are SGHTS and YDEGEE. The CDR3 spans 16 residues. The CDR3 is CASRRGTRRLQETQYF. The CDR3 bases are TGTGCCAGCAGAAGGGGGACTAGGAGACTTCAAGAGACCCAGTACTTC.

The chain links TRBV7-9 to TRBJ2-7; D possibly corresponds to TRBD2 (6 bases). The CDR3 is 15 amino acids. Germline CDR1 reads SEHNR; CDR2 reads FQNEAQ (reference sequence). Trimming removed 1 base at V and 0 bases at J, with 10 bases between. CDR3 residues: CASSLGGTASYEQYF. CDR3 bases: TGTGCCAGCAGCTTAGGCGGGACCGCCTCCTACGAGCAGTACTTC.

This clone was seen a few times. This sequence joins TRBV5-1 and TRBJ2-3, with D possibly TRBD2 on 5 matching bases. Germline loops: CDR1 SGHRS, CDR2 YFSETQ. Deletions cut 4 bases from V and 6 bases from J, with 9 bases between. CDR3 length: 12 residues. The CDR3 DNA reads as TGCGCCAGCAGCCCGGGGTCGGATACGCAGTATTTT. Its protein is CASSPGSDTQYF. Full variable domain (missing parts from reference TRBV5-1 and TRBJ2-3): KAGVTQTPRYLIKTRGQQVTLSCSPISGHRSVSWYQQTPGQGLQFLFEYFSETQRNKGNFPGRFSGRQFSNSRSEMNVSTLELGDSALYLCASSPGSDTQYFGPGTRLTVL.

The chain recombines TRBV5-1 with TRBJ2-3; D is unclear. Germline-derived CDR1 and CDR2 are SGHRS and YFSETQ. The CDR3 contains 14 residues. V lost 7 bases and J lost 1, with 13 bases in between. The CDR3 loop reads CASHPVAGTDTQYF. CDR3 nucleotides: TGCGCCAGCCACCCAGTTGCGGGCACAGATACGCAGTATTTT.

Here the CDR3 DNA reads TGCGCCAGCAGCCAGCGCTCCGGGACAGGGGCGTATGGCTACACCTTC. Its protein product is CASSQRSGTGAYGYTF. The gene calls are TRBV4-3 and TRBJ1-2, with TRBD1 matching 10 bases. Germline lookup yields CDR1 LGHNA and CDR2 YSLEER. V dropped 3 bases and J dropped 5; count of bases not matched to a gene: 9. This CDR3 has 16 residues.

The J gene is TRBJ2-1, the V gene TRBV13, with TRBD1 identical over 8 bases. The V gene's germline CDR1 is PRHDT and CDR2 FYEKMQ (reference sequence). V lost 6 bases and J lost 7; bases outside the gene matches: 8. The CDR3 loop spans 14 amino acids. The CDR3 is CASRRQGIRNEQFF. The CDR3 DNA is TGTGCCAGCAGACGACAGGGGATACGTAATGAGCAGTTCTTC.

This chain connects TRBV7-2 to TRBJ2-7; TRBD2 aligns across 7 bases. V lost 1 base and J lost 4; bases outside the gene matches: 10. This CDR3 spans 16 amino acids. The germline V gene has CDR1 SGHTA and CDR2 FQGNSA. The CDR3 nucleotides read TGTGCCAGCAGCTTAGTCGGCGGCGGGAGTGGATACGAGCAGTACTTC. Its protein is CASSLVGGGSGYEQYF. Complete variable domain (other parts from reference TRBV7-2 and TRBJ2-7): GAGVSQSPSNKVTEKGKDVELRCDPISGHTALYWYRQSLGQGLEFLIYFQGNSAPDKSGLPSDRFSAERTGGSVSTLTIQRTQQEDSAVYLCASSLVGGGSGYEQYFGPGTRLTVT.

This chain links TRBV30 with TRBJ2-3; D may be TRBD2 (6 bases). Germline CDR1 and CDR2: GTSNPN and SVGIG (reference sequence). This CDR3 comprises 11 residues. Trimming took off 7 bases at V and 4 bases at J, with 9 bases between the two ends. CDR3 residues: CASGSADTQYF. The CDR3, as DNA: TGTGCCTCCGGGAGCGCAGATACGCAGTATTTT.

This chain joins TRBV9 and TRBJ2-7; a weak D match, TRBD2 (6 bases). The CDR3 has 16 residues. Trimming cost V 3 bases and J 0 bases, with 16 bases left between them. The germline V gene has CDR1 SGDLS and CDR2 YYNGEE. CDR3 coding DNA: TGTGCCAGCAGCGAGATGGCGGGATCGAGCTCCTACGAGCAGTACTTC. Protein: CASSEMAGSSSYEQYF.

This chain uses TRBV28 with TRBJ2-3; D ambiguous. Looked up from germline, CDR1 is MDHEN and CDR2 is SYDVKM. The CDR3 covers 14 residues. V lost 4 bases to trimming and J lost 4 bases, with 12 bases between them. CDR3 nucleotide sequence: TGTGCCAGCAGTTCAGGATCGTTCCCAGATACGCAGTATTTT. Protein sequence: CASSSGSFPDTQYF.

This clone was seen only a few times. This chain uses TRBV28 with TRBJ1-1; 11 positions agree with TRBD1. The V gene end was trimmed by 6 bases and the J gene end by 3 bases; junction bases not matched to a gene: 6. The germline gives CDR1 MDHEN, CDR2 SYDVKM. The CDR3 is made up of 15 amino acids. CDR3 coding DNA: TGTGCCAGCAGCTTGGACAGGGGGCGGTACACTGAAGCTTTCTTT. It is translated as CASSLDRGRYTEAFF.

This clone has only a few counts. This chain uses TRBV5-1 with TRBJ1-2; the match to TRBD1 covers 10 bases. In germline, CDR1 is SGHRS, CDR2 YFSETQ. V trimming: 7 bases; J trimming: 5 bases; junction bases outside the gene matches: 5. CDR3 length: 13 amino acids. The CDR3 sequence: CASGTGVGYGYTF. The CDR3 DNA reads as TGCGCCAGCGGGACAGGGGTTGGATATGGCTACACCTTC.

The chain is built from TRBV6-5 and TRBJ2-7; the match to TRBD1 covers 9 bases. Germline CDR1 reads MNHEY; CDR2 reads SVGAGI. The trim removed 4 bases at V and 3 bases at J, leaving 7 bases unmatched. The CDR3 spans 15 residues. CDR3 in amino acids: CASSSPGQGVYEQYF. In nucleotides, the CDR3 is TGTGCCAGCAGTTCCCCGGGACAGGGCGTCTACGAGCAGTACTTC.

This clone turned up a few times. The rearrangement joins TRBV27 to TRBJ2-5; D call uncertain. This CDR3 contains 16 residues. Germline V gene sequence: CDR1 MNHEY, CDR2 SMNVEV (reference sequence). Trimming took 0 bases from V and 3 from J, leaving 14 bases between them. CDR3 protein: CASSLSFSPGEETQYF. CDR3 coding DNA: TGTGCCAGCAGTTTATCTTTTTCCCCAGGCGAAGAGACCCAGTACTTC.

The CDR3 nucleotides read TGTGCCAGCAGTTTAAAGCCTAGCGGGAGGCCCAGCACAGATACGCAGTATTTT. The encoded protein is CASSLKPSGRPSTDTQYF. The V gene is TRBV27, the J gene TRBJ2-3; TRBD2 matches 11 bases. The length of the CDR3 is 18 residues. The J segment lost 0 bases and the V segment lost 2 bases, leaving 7 bases of the junction unmatched. Germline V gene sequence: CDR1 MNHEY, CDR2 SMNVEV (reference sequence).

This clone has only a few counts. The CDR3 bases are TGTGCCAGCAGCGTAGTCCCCAGCTACGAGCAGTACTTC. Its protein is CASSVVPSYEQYF. V is TRBV9 and J is TRBJ2-7; no clear D gene. CDR3 length: 13 residues. Germline-derived CDR1 and CDR2 are SGDLS and YYNGEE. Trimming cost V 0 bases and J 3 bases, with 7 bases left between them.

This CDR3 is CASGGRVNGETQYF. Here the CDR3 DNA reads TGTGCCAGCGGTGGCAGGGTAAATGGGGAGACCCAGTACTTC. V usage is TRBV6-1 and J usage is TRBJ2-5; maybe TRBD1 (5 bases). The V and J ends lost 8 bases and 5 bases respectively, with 18 bases between them. This CDR3 region has 14 residues. Germline loops: CDR1 MNHNS, CDR2 SASEGT.

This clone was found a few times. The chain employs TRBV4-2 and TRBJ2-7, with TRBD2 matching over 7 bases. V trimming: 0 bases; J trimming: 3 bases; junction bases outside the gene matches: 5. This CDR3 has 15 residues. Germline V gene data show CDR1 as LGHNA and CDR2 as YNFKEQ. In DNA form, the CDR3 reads TGTGCCAGCAGCCAAGATTCCAGCGGGAACTACGAGCAGTACTTC. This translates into CASSQDSSGNYEQYF.

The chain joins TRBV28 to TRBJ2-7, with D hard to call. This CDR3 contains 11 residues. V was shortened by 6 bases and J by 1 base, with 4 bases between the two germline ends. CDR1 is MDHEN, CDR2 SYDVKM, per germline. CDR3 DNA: TGTGCCAGCAGGACATCCTACGAGCAGTACTTC. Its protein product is CASRTSYEQYF.

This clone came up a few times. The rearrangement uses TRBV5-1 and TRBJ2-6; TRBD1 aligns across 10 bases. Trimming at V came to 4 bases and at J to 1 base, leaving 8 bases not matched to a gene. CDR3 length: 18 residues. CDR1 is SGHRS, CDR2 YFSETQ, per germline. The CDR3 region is CASSRLPGQGSGANVLTF. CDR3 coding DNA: TGCGCCAGCAGCCGATTACCGGGACAGGGGTCTGGGGCCAACGTCCTGACTTTC.